The present entry profiles one TCR beta chain with its context. This entry belongs to a study of blood T cell repertoires in COVID-19. Method: immunoSEQ multiplex PCR; TCRdb's copy keeps in-frame clones and lacks some. The sample contains fewer than 250,000 clones, roughly four fifths of which appear only once. The TCR comes from a woman in her forties or fifties with acute or convalescent COVID-19. The source material was peripheral blood.

The CDR3 DNA sequence: TGTGCCAGCAAGGCGAGACTAGCGGGGGTTGATACGCAGTATTTT. The encoded protein is CASKARLAGVDTQYF. The rearrangement uses TRBV7-6 and TRBJ2-3, with 12 nucleotides matching TRBD2. V trimming: 7 bases; J trimming: 6 bases; junction bases outside the gene matches: 8. CDR3 length equals 15 residues. CDR1 and CDR2 from the germline V gene are SGHVS and FNYEAQ.